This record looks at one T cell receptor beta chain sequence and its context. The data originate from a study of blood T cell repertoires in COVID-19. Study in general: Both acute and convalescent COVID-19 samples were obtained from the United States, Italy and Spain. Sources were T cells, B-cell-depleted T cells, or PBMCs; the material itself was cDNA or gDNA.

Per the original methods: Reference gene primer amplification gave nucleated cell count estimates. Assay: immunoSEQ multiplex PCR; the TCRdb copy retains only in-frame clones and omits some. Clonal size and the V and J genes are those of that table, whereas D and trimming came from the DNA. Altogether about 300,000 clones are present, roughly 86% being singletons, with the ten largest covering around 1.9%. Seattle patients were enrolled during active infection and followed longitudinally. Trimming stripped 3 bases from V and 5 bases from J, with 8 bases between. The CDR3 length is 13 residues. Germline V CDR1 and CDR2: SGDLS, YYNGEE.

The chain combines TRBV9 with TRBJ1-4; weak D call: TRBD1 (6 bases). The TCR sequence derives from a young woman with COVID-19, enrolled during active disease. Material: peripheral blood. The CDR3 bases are TGTGCCAGCAGCGGCGGACAGAATGAAAAACTGTTTTTT. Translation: CASSGGQNEKLFF.